This passage covers 27 T cell receptor beta chains from one sample sequenced in a study of T-cell memory formation after mild COVID-19 (dated by TCRdb to the early 2020s). Libraries came from 5' RACE. TCRdb records Illumina NovaSeq 6000 as the sequencer. TCRdb itself trimmed the public reads at Q25 with fastp, ran MiXCR and retained productive beta chains. Entries are consolidated by CDR3 protein sequence, retaining the most common genes and DNA. The sample yields around 510,000 distinct CDR3 sequences; less than 25% were counted once. The ten largest make up about 8.7% of the sample. The sequenced sample consisted of PBMCs or a T cell subset sorted from them (not recorded which). The receptors originated from an adult woman who had mild COVID-19 (a few samples of this study predate the infection). The sample titles of this study are shuffled in the database, so cell type and time point are left out; the donor was told from shared clones.

This chain uses TRBV6-6 with TRBJ2-1, with TRBD1 matching 9 bases. The CDR3 contains 16 residues. V lost 0 bases and J lost 4; bases outside the gene matches: 4. Germline V gene data show CDR1 as MNHNY and CDR2 as SVGAGI (reference sequence). The CDR3 loop is CASSYSGQGLYNEQFF. CDR3 bases: TGTGCCAGCAGTTACTCAGGACAGGGGCTGTACAATGAGCAGTTCTTC.

The sample holds many counts of this clonotype. The rearrangement uses TRBV5-1 and TRBJ1-1; no clear D gene. The germline V gene has CDR1 SGHRS and CDR2 YFSETQ. With 2 bases removed from V and 0 bases from J, the gap between germline ends came to 8 bases. CDR3 length: 14 residues. CDR3 in DNA: TGCGCCAGCAGCTTAACGGTCATGAACACTGAAGCTTTCTTT. Protein sequence: CASSLTVMNTEAFF.

The chain carries TRBV24-1 and TRBJ2-1; D possibly corresponds to TRBD2 (6 bases). The germline V gene has CDR1 KGHDR and CDR2 SFDVKD. The CDR3 length is 19 residues. Trimming shortened V by 3 bases and J by 7 bases, and 27 bases separated the two germline ends. CDR3 bases: TGTGCCACCAGTGATCAACCCGCGCTTTGGGCGGGATCGACGAATGAGCAGTTCTTC. The encoded protein is CATSDQPALWAGSTNEQFF.

In this sample, this clonotype turned up a few times. This rearrangement joins TRBV21-1 to TRBJ2-7; the table's D call of TRBD2 was not tested on the DNA. TRBV21-1 is shown as a pseudogene. The CDR3 has 19 residues. Written as DNA, the CDR3 is TGTGCCAGCAGCGGTCACCGAGCCCCGCCAGAACAGAGCTCCTACGAGCAGTACTTC. Encoded protein: CASSGHRAPPEQSSYEQYF.

This chain joins TRBV19 and TRBJ1-1; 7 nucleotides line up with TRBD1. This CDR3 contains 14 residues. Trimming removed 7 bases from V and 5 bases from J; junction bases left unmatched: 10. The V gene's germline CDR1 is LNHDA and CDR2 SQIVND (reference sequence). CDR3 sequence: CASNERQGETEAFF. The CDR3 DNA reads TGTGCCAGTAATGAAAGACAGGGAGAGACTGAAGCTTTCTTT.

The V gene is TRBV29-1, the J gene TRBJ1-2; TRBD1 is a possible D gene (6 bases). The CDR3 length is 12 residues. V dropped 4 bases and J dropped 8 bases, with 14 bases sitting between them. Germline CDR1 reads SQVTM; CDR2 reads ANQGSEA. CDR3 region: CSVVDGGHGYTF. CDR3 sequence (DNA): TGCAGCGTTGTGGACGGGGGGCACGGCTACACCTTC. Together with reference TRBV29-1 and TRBJ1-2, the CDR3 gives the full variable domain: SAVISQKPSRDICQRGTSLTIQCQVDSQVTMMFWYRQQPGQSLTLIATANQGSEATYESGFVIDKFPISRPNLTFSTLTVSNMSPEDSSIYLCSVVDGGHGYTFGSGTRLTVV.

The rearrangement uses TRBV9 and TRBJ1-1; D might be TRBD1 (5 bases). Germline CDR1 and CDR2: SGDLS and YYNGEE. The V gene lost 4 bases and the J gene lost 3 bases, with 22 bases spanning the gap. This CDR3 spans 17 amino acids. CDR3 in DNA: TGTGCCAGCAGCCCCCTGGGGGGGGGAAGAGGGGACACTGAAGCTTTCTTT. Translating it yields CASSPLGGGRGDTEAFF. The complete variable domain, with remaining parts taken from reference TRBV9 and TRBJ1-1, reads DSGVTQTPKHLITATGQRVTLRCSPRSGDLSVYWYQQSLDQGLQFLIQYYNGEERAKGNILERFSAQQFPDLHSELNLSSLELGDSALYFCASSPLGGGRGDTEAFFGQGTRLTVV.

This rearrangement joins TRBV12-3 or TRBV12-4 to TRBJ1-2; D not certain. The CDR3 has 13 amino acids. V lost 1 base and J lost 3, with 6 bases in between. The CDR3 nucleotides read TGTGCCAGCAGTTTAGAACGGCACTATGGCTACACCTTC. Translated: CASSLERHYGYTF.

This clonotype was recorded at least ten times. The gene calls are TRBV27 and TRBJ2-1, with D unclear. Germline V lookup: CDR1 MNHEY, CDR2 SMNVEV (reference sequence). Trimming removed 5 bases from V and 0 bases from J, with 5 bases in between. The CDR3 loop spans 13 amino acids. CDR3 DNA: TGTGCCAGCAGTCACAACTCCTACAATGAGCAGTTCTTC. Its protein product is CASSHNSYNEQFF.

This clonotype has just a few counts. The chain employs TRBV11-2 and TRBJ2-3; D is undetermined. V lost 0 bases, J lost 1 base, and 14 bases lay in between. Germline CDR1 is SGHAT and CDR2 is FQNNGV. The CDR3 spans 17 residues. CDR3 sequence reads: CASSLEFIYGGTDTQYF. The CDR3 DNA sequence: TGTGCCAGCAGCTTAGAGTTCATTTATGGGGGCACAGATACGCAGTATTTT.

The rearrangement uses TRBV5-5 and TRBJ1-2; no clear D. Trimming removed 3 bases at V and 6 bases at J, with 15 bases between. CDR1 and CDR2 from the germline V gene are SGHKS and YYEKEE (reference sequence). The CDR3 extends over 14 amino acids. The DNA of the CDR3 is TGTGCCAGCAGCTACGGTACCCCCAGGAATGGCTACACCTTC. It codes for CASSYGTPRNGYTF.

The chain is built from TRBV5-1 and TRBJ1-5; 10 bases map to TRBD1. The CDR3 has 16 amino acids. With V trimmed by 4 bases and J by 1 base, 5 bases remained unmatched. The germline V gene has CDR1 SGHRS and CDR2 YFSETQ. The CDR3 coding sequence is TGCGCCAGCAGCCCGGGACAGGGGAGAAGCAATCAGCCCCAGCATTTT. Translated, it gives CASSPGQGRSNQPQHF.

In this sample, this clonotype turned up a few times. In nucleotides, the CDR3 is TGCAGCGTTGAACTACAGGGTAGAGGTCTAGCTTTCTTT. Residues: CSVELQGRGLAFF. V usage is TRBV29-1 and J usage is TRBJ1-1; D possibly corresponds to TRBD1 (6 bases). CDR3 length equals 13 residues. Trimming stripped 2 bases from V and 10 bases from J, with 17 bases between. From germline, CDR1 is SQVTM and CDR2 ANQGSEA.

The rearrangement joins TRBV11-2 to TRBJ2-7; D uncertain. V lost 1 base and J 0 bases, leaving 10 bases between the germline ends. This CDR3 region has 15 residues. Germline assignment: CDR1 SGHAT and CDR2 FQNNGV. The CDR3 protein is CASSLAALSSYEQYF. The CDR3 DNA is TGTGCCAGCAGCTTAGCCGCCCTAAGCTCCTACGAGCAGTACTTC.

The chain employs TRBV30 and TRBJ1-2; TRBD1 matches at 7 bases. J was trimmed by 8 bases and V by 5 bases; bases with no gene match: 8. CDR1 is GTSNPN and CDR2 is SVGIG in the germline V gene (reference sequence). There are 12 residues in the CDR3. CDR3 residues: CAWSTGARGYTF. The CDR3 bases are TGTGCCTGGTCCACAGGGGCGAGAGGCTACACCTTC.

The gene calls are TRBV4-1 and TRBJ1-3, with TRBD1 matching over 8 bases. Germline values: CDR1 MGHRA, CDR2 YSYEKL. V was pared by 4 bases and J by 4 bases, with 6 bases of the junction left unmatched. The CDR3 is 15 residues long. CDR3 in amino acids: CASSPSTGGGNTIYF. CDR3 in DNA: TGCGCCAGCAGCCCCTCCACAGGGGGAGGAAACACCATATATTTT.

CDR3 loop: CASSVGGDYNEQFF. The CDR3 bases are TGTGCCAGCAGCGTCGGCGGGGACTACAATGAGCAGTTCTTC. The gene calls are TRBV9 and TRBJ2-1; possible D gene TRBD2, 6 bases. The ends were cut back, 2 bases at V and 3 bases at J, with 9 bases in the middle. The CDR3 is made up of 14 amino acids. Germline assignment: CDR1 SGDLS and CDR2 YYNGEE.

The chain couples TRBV5-1 to TRBJ2-3, with D possibly TRBD1 on 6 matching bases. V lost 0 bases and J 4 bases, leaving 12 bases between the germline ends. Germline V CDR1 and CDR2: SGHRS, YFSETQ. This CDR3 has 15 amino acids. The CDR3 reads CASSLVGTMADTQYF. The DNA for the CDR3 is TGCGCCAGCAGCTTGGTCGGGACAATGGCAGATACGCAGTATTTT.

In its sample, this clonotype was seen a few times. This rearrangement joins TRBV28 to TRBJ1-2; no definite D call. V was shortened by 5 bases and J by 6 bases, with 16 bases between the two germline ends. CDR3 length equals 14 residues. Germline CDR1 reads MDHEN; CDR2 reads SYDVKM. In DNA, the CDR3 is TGTGCCAGCAGTCCACACCGGAGGAGAAATGGCTACACCTTC. It codes for CASSPHRRRNGYTF.

This clonotype came up a few times. CDR3 protein: CASSSPLGQEYNSPLHF. The CDR3 DNA is TGCGCCAGCAGCTCACCCCTTGGACAGGAGTATAATTCACCCCTCCACTTT. The V call is TRBV5-1, the J call TRBJ1-6; 7 bases match TRBD1. The CDR3 runs to 17 residues. Trimming at V came to 3 bases and at J to 4 bases, leaving 10 bases not matched to a gene. In germline, CDR1 is SGHRS, CDR2 YFSETQ.

The CDR3 protein is CASSLSPQGAYGYTF. CDR3 DNA sequence: TGTGCCAGCAGTTTATCCCCGCAAGGGGCCTATGGCTACACCTTC. The rearrangement joins TRBV27 to TRBJ1-2, with a tentative D call TRBD1 (5 bases). Trimming removed 0 bases at V and 4 bases at J, with 12 bases between. The germline CDR1 and CDR2 sequences are MNHEY and SMNVEV (reference sequence). The CDR3 is made up of 15 amino acids.

V gene TRBV19 combines with J gene TRBJ1-2, with D unresolved. V shed 1 base and J shed 2 bases, with 14 bases lying between them. The CDR3 spans 16 residues. Germline CDR1 and CDR2: LNHDA and SQIVND (reference sequence). The CDR3 bases are TGTGCCAGTAGTATAGCCCCCATGGATCACAACTATGGCTACACCTTC. Its translation is CASSIAPMDHNYGYTF.

This clonotype was detected a few times. V usage is TRBV7-9 and J usage is TRBJ1-2; TRBD1 is a possible D gene (5 bases). The ends were cut back, 5 bases at V and 8 bases at J, with 27 bases in the middle. The CDR3 is 17 residues long. Germline-derived CDR1 and CDR2 are SEHNR and FQNEAQ (reference sequence). The CDR3 coding sequence is TGTGCCAGCAGCCAGAGAGGGGCAGGGCCCGTTCTATGGGGCTACACCTTC. It specifies CASSQRGAGPVLWGYTF. The full variable domain, in which reference TRBV7-9 and TRBJ1-2 provide the parts outside the CDR3, is DTGVSQNPRHKITKRGQNVTFRCDPISEHNRLYWYRQTLGQGPEFLTYFQNEAQLEKSRLLSDRFSAERPKGSFSTLEIQRTEQGDSAMYLCASSQRGAGPVLWGYTFGSGTRLTVV.

This clonotype was seen at least ten times. This chain links TRBV29-1 with TRBJ1-2, with D perhaps matching TRBD1 (5 bases). Deletions cut 4 bases from V and 6 bases from J, with 12 bases between. CDR1 and CDR2 (germline): SQVTM, ANQGSEA. This CDR3 contains 12 residues. The CDR3: CSVGQGGHGYTF. For the CDR3, the DNA is TGCAGCGTTGGGCAGGGAGGACATGGCTACACCTTC.

The rearrangement joins TRBV13 to TRBJ2-7; D is unclear. Germline-derived CDR1 and CDR2 are PRHDT and FYEKMQ (reference sequence). Trimming cost V 5 bases and J 1 base, with 9 bases left between them. The CDR3 totals 13 residues. The chain's CDR3 is CASSLPRSYEQYF. CDR3 sequence (DNA): TGTGCCAGCAGCCTACCTCGGTCCTACGAGCAGTACTTC.

This clonotype was seen a few times. The chain employs TRBV6-5 and TRBJ1-1; D perhaps matches TRBD1 (6 bases). The CDR3 spans 12 residues. The V and J ends lost 5 bases and 5 bases respectively, with 9 bases between them. CDR1 is MNHEY, CDR2 SVGAGI, per germline. CDR3 residues: CASSPTGTEAFF. The CDR3 bases are TGTGCCAGCAGTCCAACAGGGACTGAAGCTTTCTTT.

This clonotype was observed a few times. J is TRBJ1-1 and V is TRBV30; D remains ambiguous. Trimming took 0 bases from V and 0 from J, leaving 20 bases between them. The CDR3 spans 18 residues. Germline CDR1 and CDR2: GTSNPN and SVGIG (reference sequence). CDR3: CAWSVARRAVLVNTEAFF. As DNA, the CDR3 is TGTGCCTGGAGTGTGGCCCGACGGGCAGTCTTGGTGAACACTGAAGCTTTCTTT.